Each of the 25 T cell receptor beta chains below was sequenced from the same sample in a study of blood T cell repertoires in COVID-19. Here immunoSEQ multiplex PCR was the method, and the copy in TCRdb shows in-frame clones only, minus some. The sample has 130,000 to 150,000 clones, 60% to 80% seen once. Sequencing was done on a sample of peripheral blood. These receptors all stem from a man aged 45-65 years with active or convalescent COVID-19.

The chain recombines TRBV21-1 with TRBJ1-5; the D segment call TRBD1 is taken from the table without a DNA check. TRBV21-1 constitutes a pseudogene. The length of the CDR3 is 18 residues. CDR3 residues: CASSKDSPGGRSNQPQHF. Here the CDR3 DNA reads TGTGCCAGCAGCAAAGATTCGCCAGGGGGTAGGAGCAATCAGCCCCAGCATTTT.

The CDR3 loop reads CASSVDRGTTTGELFF. In DNA, the CDR3 is TGTGCCAGCAGCGTAGACAGGGGGACGACCACCGGGGAGCTGTTTTTT. The chain is built from TRBV9 and TRBJ2-2; TRBD1 matches at 8 bases. Germline V gene sequence: CDR1 SGDLS, CDR2 YYNGEE. The V and J ends lost 0 bases and 4 bases, in that order; junction bases with no gene match: 5. The CDR3 is 16 residues long. Using reference TRBV9 and TRBJ2-2 for the parts outside the CDR3, the full variable domain is DSGVTQTPKHLITATGQRVTLRCSPRSGDLSVYWYQQSLDQGLQFLIQYYNGEERAKGNILERFSAQQFPDLHSELNLSSLELGDSALYFCASSVDRGTTTGELFFGEGSRLTVL.

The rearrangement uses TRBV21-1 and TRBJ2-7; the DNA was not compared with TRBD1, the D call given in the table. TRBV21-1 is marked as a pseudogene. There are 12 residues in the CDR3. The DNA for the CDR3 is TGTGCCAGCAGTGGGGGCCCTTCCGAGCAGTACTTC. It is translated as CASSGGPSEQYF.

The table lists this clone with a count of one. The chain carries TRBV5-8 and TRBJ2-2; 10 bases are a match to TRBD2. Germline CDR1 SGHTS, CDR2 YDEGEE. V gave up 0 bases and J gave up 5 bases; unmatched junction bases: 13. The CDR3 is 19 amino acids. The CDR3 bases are TGTGCCAGCAGCTTGGCTTTCAGCCTAGCGGGAGTGGGGACCGGGGAGCTGTTTTTT. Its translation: CASSLAFSLAGVGTGELFF. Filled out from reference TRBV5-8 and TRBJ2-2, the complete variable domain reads EAGVTQSPTHLIKTRGQQATLRCSPISGHTSVYWYQQALGLGLQFLLWYDEGEERNRGNFPPRFSGRQFPNYSSELNVNALELEDSALYLCASSLAFSLAGVGTGELFFGEGSRLTVL.

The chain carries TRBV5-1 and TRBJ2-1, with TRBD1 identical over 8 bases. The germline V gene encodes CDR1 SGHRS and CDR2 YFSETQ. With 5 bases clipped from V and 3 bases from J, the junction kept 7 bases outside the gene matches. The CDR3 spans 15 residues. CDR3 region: CASSYSGTGYNEQFF. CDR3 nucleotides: TGCGCCAGCAGTTATTCCGGGACAGGCTACAATGAGCAGTTCTTC.

CDR3: CASSLGAGNEQYF. DNA of the CDR3: TGCGCCAGCAGCTTGGGGGCGGGAAACGAGCAGTACTTC. This sequence joins TRBV5-1 and TRBJ2-7, with D possibly matching TRBD2 (6 bases). The length of the CDR3 is 13 residues. The ends were cut back, 0 bases at V and 5 bases at J, with 9 bases in the middle. Germline assignment: CDR1 SGHRS and CDR2 YFSETQ.

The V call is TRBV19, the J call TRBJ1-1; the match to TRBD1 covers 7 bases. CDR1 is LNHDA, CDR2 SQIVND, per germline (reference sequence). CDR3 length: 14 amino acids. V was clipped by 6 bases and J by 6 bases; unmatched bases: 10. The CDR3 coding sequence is TGTGCCAGTAGATGGGACAGTAAAAGGGCTGAAGCTTTCTTT. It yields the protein CASRWDSKRAEAFF.

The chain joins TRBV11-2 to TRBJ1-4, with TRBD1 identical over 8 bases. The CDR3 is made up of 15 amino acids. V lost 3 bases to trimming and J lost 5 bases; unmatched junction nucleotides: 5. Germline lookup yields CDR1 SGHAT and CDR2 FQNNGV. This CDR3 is CASSLLQGENEKLFF. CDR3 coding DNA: TGTGCCAGCAGCTTGCTACAGGGGGAAAATGAAAAACTGTTTTTT.

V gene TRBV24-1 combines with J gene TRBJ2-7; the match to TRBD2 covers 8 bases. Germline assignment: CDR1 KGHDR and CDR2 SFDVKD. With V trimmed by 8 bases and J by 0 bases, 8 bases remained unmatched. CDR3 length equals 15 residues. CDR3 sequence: CATTGGGLPSYEQYF. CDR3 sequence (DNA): TGTGCCACCACCGGGGGGGGGCTGCCCTCCTACGAGCAGTACTTC.

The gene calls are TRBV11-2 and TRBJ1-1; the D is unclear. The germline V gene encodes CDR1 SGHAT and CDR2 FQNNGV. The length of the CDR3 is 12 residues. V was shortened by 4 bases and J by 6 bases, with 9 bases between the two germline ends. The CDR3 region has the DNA TGTGCCAGCAGCTCAATCAGTCCTGAAGCTTTCTTT. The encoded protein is CASSSISPEAFF.

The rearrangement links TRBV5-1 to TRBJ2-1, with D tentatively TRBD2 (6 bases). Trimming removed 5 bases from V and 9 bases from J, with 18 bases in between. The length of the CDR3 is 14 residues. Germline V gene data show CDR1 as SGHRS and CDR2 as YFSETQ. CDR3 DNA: TGCGCCAGCAGTGCGGGACTCGAGAACGGTGAGCAGTTCTTC. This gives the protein CASSAGLENGEQFF.

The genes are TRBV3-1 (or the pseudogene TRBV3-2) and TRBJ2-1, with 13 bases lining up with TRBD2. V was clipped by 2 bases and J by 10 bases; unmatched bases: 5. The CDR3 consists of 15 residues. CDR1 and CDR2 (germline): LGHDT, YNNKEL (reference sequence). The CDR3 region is CASSQPGLAGREQFF. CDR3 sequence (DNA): TGTGCCAGCAGCCAACCGGGACTAGCGGGAAGGGAGCAGTTCTTC.

The CDR3, as DNA: TGCGCCAGCAGGACCCAGGCGGGTACAGGGGCCTATGGCTACACCTTC. This sequence encodes CASRTQAGTGAYGYTF. V and J are TRBV5-1 and TRBJ1-2; 7 nucleotides align to TRBD1. The ends lost 5 bases at V and 4 bases at J; junction bases unmatched: 14. Germline CDR1 reads SGHRS; CDR2 reads YFSETQ. This CDR3 comprises 16 residues. Full variable domain (remainder filled in from reference TRBV5-1 and TRBJ1-2): KAGVTQTPRYLIKTRGQQVTLSCSPISGHRSVSWYQQTPGQGLQFLFEYFSETQRNKGNFPGRFSGRQFSNSRSEMNVSTLELGDSALYLCASRTQAGTGAYGYTFGSGTRLTVV.

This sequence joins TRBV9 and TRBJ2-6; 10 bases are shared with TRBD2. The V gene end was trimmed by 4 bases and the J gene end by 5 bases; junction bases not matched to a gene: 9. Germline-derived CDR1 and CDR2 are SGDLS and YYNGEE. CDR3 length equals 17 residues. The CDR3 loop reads CASSPQREGIRANVLTF. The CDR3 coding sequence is TGTGCCAGCAGCCCTCAGCGGGAGGGCATAAGGGCCAACGTCCTGACTTTC.

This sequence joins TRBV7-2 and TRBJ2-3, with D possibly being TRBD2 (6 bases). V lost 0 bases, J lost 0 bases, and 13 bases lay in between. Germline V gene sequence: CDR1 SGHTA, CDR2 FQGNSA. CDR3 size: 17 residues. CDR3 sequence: CASSLALSGSSTDTQYF. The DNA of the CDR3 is TGTGCCAGCAGCTTAGCGCTAAGCGGGTCTAGCACAGATACGCAGTATTTT.

The CDR3 region is CASSLWASGVYEQYF. Here the CDR3 DNA reads TGTGCCAGCAGTTTATGGGCTAGCGGGGTCTACGAGCAGTACTTC. The rearrangement uses TRBV27 and TRBJ2-7, with 9 bases lining up with TRBD2. Germline assignment: CDR1 MNHEY and CDR2 SMNVEV (reference sequence). This CDR3 contains 15 residues. V lost 1 base, J lost 3 bases, and 4 bases stayed unmatched.

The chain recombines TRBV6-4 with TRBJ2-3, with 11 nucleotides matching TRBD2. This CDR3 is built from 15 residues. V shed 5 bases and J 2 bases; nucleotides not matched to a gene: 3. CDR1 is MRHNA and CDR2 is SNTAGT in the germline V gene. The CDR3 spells CASSPGLAVTDTQYF. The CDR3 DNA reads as TGTGCCAGCAGTCCGGGACTAGCGGTCACAGATACGCAGTATTTT.

Written as DNA, the CDR3 is TGTGCCACCGGTGGGGAGACTAGCACAGATACGCAGTATTTT. Its translation: CATGGETSTDTQYF. The V gene is TRBV24-1, the J gene TRBJ2-3; TRBD2 might be the D (5 bases). The germline V gene encodes CDR1 KGHDR and CDR2 SFDVKD. Trimming shortened V by 9 bases and J by 0 bases, and 12 bases separated the two germline ends. The CDR3 covers 14 residues.

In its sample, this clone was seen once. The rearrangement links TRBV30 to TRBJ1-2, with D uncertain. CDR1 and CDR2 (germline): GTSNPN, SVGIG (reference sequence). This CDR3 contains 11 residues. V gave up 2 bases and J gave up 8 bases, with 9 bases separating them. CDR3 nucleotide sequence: TGTGCCTGGAGTCTTGCTACGGGCTACACCTTC. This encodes CAWSLATGYTF.

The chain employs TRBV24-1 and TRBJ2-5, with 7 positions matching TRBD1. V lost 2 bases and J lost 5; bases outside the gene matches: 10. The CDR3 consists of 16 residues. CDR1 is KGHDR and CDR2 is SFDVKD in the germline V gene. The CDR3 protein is CATSDSRKGARETQYF. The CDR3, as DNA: TGTGCCACCAGTGATTCCCGGAAGGGGGCGCGGGAGACCCAGTACTTC.

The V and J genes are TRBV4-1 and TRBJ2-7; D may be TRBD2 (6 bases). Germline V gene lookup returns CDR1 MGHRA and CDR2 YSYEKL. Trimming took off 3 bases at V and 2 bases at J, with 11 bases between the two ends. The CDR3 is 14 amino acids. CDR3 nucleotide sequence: TGCGCCAGCAGCCAGGTCGGAGGGGCCTACGAGCAGTACTTC. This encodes CASSQVGGAYEQYF.

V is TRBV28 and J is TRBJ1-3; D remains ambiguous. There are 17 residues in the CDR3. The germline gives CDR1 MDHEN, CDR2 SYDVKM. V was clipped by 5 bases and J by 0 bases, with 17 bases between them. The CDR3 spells CASSAQVGVVSGNTIYF. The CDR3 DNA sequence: TGTGCCAGCAGTGCGCAGGTCGGCGTTGTCTCTGGAAACACCATATATTTT.

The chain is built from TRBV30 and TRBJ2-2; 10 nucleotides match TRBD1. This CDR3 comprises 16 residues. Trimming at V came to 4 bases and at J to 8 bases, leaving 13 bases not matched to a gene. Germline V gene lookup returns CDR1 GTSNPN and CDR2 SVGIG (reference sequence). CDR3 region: CAWTTRDRGLPGELFF. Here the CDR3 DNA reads TGTGCCTGGACCACCCGGGACAGGGGATTACCGGGGGAGCTGTTTTTT.

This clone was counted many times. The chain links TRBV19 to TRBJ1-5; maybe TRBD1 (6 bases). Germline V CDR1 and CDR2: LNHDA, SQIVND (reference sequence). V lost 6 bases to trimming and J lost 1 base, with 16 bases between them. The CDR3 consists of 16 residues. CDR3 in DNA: TGTGCCAGTAGAGCGCCAGGGGTTGCGAGCAATCAGCCCCAGCATTTT. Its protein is CASRAPGVASNQPQHF.

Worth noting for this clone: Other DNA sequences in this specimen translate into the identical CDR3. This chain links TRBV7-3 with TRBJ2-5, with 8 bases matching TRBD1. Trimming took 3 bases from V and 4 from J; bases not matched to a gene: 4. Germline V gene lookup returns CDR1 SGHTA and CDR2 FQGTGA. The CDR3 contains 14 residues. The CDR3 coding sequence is TGTGCCAGCAGCTTTGGACAGGGACGAGAGACCCAGTACTTC. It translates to CASSFGQGRETQYF.